This TCR beta chain was found in a study of cytomegalovirus exposure and HLA in healthy donors. Notes on the study in general: Many donors shared some public TCRs, even though most TCR sequences were rare. Confirmation in vitro established that a few CMV-associated chains were specific for CMV antigens.

Primers included in the PCR were 60 Vbeta and 13 Jbeta primers. Here immunoSEQ multiplex PCR was the method, and the copy in TCRdb shows in-frame clones only, minus some. The sample shows some 170,000 clones, about 83% of them seen only once. Worth noting for this clone: Its antigen remains unknown.

The source is a woman aged 30 to 39 in good health and CMV-seronegative. The sequenced material came from PBMCs.

CDR3 sequence (DNA): TGTGCCAGCAGTCTCGGACAGGGCTTCCCCGGGGAGCTGTTTTTT. This translates into CASSLGQGFPGELFF. The chain links TRBV28 to TRBJ2-2; 8 nucleotides align to TRBD1. CDR1 MDHEN and CDR2 SYDVKM come from the germline V gene. This CDR3 has 15 residues. The trim removed 5 bases at V and 6 bases at J, leaving 8 bases unmatched.